The present entry profiles one T cell receptor (beta chain) with its context. Its antigen is unknown. No base qualities exist here, and no much larger clone lies one base off it. The library was made by PCR. Sequencing took place on an Illumina HiSeq 2500. Molecular barcoding was employed in the preparation of TCR libraries, with unique molecular identifiers being used to normalize TCRbeta repertoire quantification. TCRdb ran its own pipeline on the public reads, namely fastp trimming at Q25 and MiXCR clone calling, and kept in-frame beta chains. Here each entry gathers all rows of one CDR3 protein and keeps the most common genes and DNA. The table for this sample lists 500,000 or so distinct CDR3 sequences; around a third of them were counted only once. The leading ten clones occupy 2.4% of the sample. Per the germline V gene, KGHDR is the CDR1 and SFDVKD is the CDR2. The CDR3 has 15 amino acids, counting the end cysteine and phenylalanine. Of all the DNA, just the CDR3 is kept, 45 bases in frame from base 1. V gives up 4 bases and J gives up 6 bases, and the segment between their germline ends measures 14 bases.

The data were taken from a study of T-cell reconstitution after alpha-beta-depleted transplantation in children (dated by TCRdb to 2016 to 2017). About the investigation overall: The study quantitatively tracked T-cell immune reconstitution after TCRalphabeta/CD19-depleted allogeneic hematopoietic cell transplantation in children using TCR repertoire profiling.

This specimen was PBMCs from the stem cell graft donor, taken from the stem cell graft. This TCR was recovered from a human donor who donated a stem cell graft to a child with aplastic anemia. The chain is encoded by TRBV24-1 joined to TRBJ2-2; the D segment may tentatively be TRBD1 or TRBD2, each giving 5 matched bases. The CDR3 region: CATSDWGSNAGELFF. The nucleotide sequence reads TGTGCCACCAGTGACTGGGGGTCCAACGCCGGGGAGCTGTTTTTT.